These 22 T cell receptor beta chains were all obtained from the same sample, sequenced in a study of cytomegalovirus exposure and HLA in healthy donors. Use of 60 Vbeta and 13 Jbeta primers characterized the PCR. The assay was immunoSEQ multiplex PCR, and TCRdb's table has in-frame clones only and misses some. The sample consists of over 130,000 clones, roughly 83% of them appearing once. Sequences were obtained from PBMCs. The receptor set was obtained from a human donor in good health.

This chain joins TRBV5-1 and TRBJ1-1; tentative D call: TRBD1 (6 bases). The CDR3 consists of 13 residues. Trimming took 0 bases from V and 5 from J, leaving 8 bases between them. The germline CDR1 and CDR2 sequences are SGHRS and YFSETQ. CDR3 amino acids: CASSLDQGTEAFF. CDR3 in DNA: TGCGCCAGCAGCTTGGATCAGGGGACTGAAGCTTTCTTT.

The rearrangement joins TRBV14 to TRBJ2-7; D perhaps matches TRBD1 (7 bases). CDR1 is SGHDN and CDR2 is FVKESK in the germline V gene. This CDR3 has 20 residues. V dropped 2 bases and J dropped 4 bases, with 30 bases sitting between them. CDR3 residues: CASSQMTGRLTPLWGYEQYF. The DNA of the CDR3 is TGTGCCAGCAGCCAAATGACAGGGAGGCTAACCCCTTTGTGGGGTTACGAGCAGTACTTC. Variable domain in full (rest from reference TRBV14 and TRBJ2-7): EAGVTQFPSHSVIEKGQTVTLRCDPISGHDNLYWYRRVMGKEIKFLLHFVKESKQDESGMPNNRFLAERTGGTYSTLKVQPAELEDSGVYFCASSQMTGRLTPLWGYEQYFGPGTRLTVT.

Written as DNA, the CDR3 is TGTGCCAGCAGCTTATTTCAGGGCGAGCAGTACTTC. It yields the protein CASSLFQGEQYF. The rearrangement uses TRBV7-2 and TRBJ2-7, with D maybe TRBD1 (5 bases). Trimming stripped 2 bases from V and 6 bases from J, with 8 bases between. This CDR3 is 12 amino acids long. CDR1 is SGHTA, CDR2 FQGNSA, per germline.

The chain uses TRBV27 and TRBJ2-5; a possible D gene is TRBD1 (6 bases). Trimming stripped 4 bases from V and 5 bases from J, with 17 bases between. This CDR3 contains 15 residues. CDR1 is MNHEY, CDR2 SMNVEV, per germline (reference sequence). CDR3 loop: CASSSPRDNEETQYF. The CDR3 nucleotides read TGTGCCAGCAGTTCCCCCCGGGACAATGAGGAGACCCAGTACTTC.

The V and J genes are TRBV15 and TRBJ1-1; D gene ambiguous. Trimming cost V 0 bases and J 5 bases, with 13 bases left between them. The germline V gene encodes CDR1 LNHNV and CDR2 YYDKDF (reference sequence). The CDR3 length is 15 residues. Here the CDR3 reads CATSRDPRGWTEAFF. The CDR3 region has the DNA TGTGCCACCAGCAGAGACCCACGAGGATGGACTGAAGCTTTCTTT.

The V gene is TRBV6-6, the J gene TRBJ1-1; perhaps TRBD1 as D (5 bases). The V end was cut by 0 bases, the J end by 6 bases, with 11 bases between. CDR3 size: 14 residues. The germline V gene encodes CDR1 MNHNY and CDR2 SVGAGI (reference sequence). The CDR3 nucleotides read TGTGCCAGCAGTTACTCCGGGGGGTTCGCTGAAGCTTTCTTT. This codes for CASSYSGGFAEAFF.

The gene calls are TRBV5-1 and TRBJ2-3; D is uncertain. Germline V CDR1 and CDR2: SGHRS, YFSETQ. Trimming took off 3 bases at V and 0 bases at J, with 8 bases between the two ends. The CDR3 contains 14 residues. The CDR3 sequence: CASSWRSSTDTQYF. Here the CDR3 DNA reads TGCGCCAGCAGCTGGCGGTCTAGCACAGATACGCAGTATTTT.

The chain carries TRBV29-1 and TRBJ2-7; the D gene is possibly TRBD2 (6 bases). The germline CDR1 and CDR2 sequences are SQVTM and ANQGSEA. The CDR3 is 14 residues long. The germline V and J ends were trimmed by 4 bases and 2 bases, with 15 bases remaining between them. The CDR3: CSVGGRDFPYEQYF. The DNA for the CDR3 is TGCAGCGTTGGGGGCAGGGACTTTCCCTACGAGCAGTACTTC.

V gene TRBV7-6 combines with J gene TRBJ1-4, with a tentative D call TRBD1 (5 bases). Germline assignment: CDR1 SGHVS and CDR2 FNYEAQ. V was trimmed by 2 bases and J by 2 bases, leaving 18 bases between them. The CDR3 length is 18 residues. CDR3 DNA sequence: TGTGCCAGCAGCTTAAGGGTGGTAGGGGATAAGACTAATGAAAAACTGTTTTTT. The encoded protein is CASSLRVVGDKTNEKLFF.

As regards this clone: A read error may produce the germline difference seen at one junction end. V usage is TRBV4-1 and J usage is TRBJ2-6, with unresolved D. From germline, CDR1 is MGHRA and CDR2 YSYEKL. There are 16 residues in the CDR3. The CDR3 DNA sequence: TGTGCCAGCAGCCAAGAAATCAGCTCTGGGGCCAACGTCCTGACTTTC. It translates to CASSQEISSGANVLTF.

CDR3 sequence reads: CASSLETGVEQYF. The CDR3 DNA follows: TGCGCCAGCAGCTTGGAGACAGGAGTCGAGCAGTACTTC. The genes are TRBV5-1 and TRBJ2-7; D perhaps matches TRBD1 (6 bases). CDR1 and CDR2 from the germline V gene are SGHRS and YFSETQ. CDR3 size: 13 residues. Trimming removed 0 bases from V and 6 bases from J, with 10 bases in between.

V and J are TRBV19 and TRBJ1-1, with D uncertain. The CDR3 consists of 15 residues. Germline CDR1 reads LNHDA; CDR2 reads SQIVND (reference sequence). V was pared by 9 bases and J by 0 bases, with 17 bases between. The CDR3 spells CASTYGESLNTEAFF. Here the CDR3 DNA reads TGTGCCAGCACGTACGGTGAAAGCCTGAACACTGAAGCTTTCTTT. The entire variable domain, with the rest obtained from reference TRBV19 and TRBJ1-1, is as follows: DGGITQSPKYLFRKEGQNVTLSCEQNLNHDAMYWYRQDPGQGLRLIYYSQIVNDFQKGDIAEGYSVSREKKESFPLTVTSAQKNPTAFYLCASTYGESLNTEAFFGQGTRLTVV.

This clone was picked up one time. The chain carries TRBV15 and TRBJ1-4; D is undetermined. Trimming took off 0 bases at V and 13 bases at J, with 12 bases between the two ends. Germline lookup yields CDR1 LNHNV and CDR2 YYDKDF (reference sequence). The CDR3 runs to 13 residues. The CDR3 DNA sequence: TGTGCCACCAGCAGAGATCTGGTAGAGGGACTGTTTTTT. As protein: CATSRDLVEGLFF.

V gene TRBV30 combines with J gene TRBJ1-6; TRBD1 aligns across 7 bases. The V gene end was trimmed by 1 base and the J gene end by 7 bases; junction bases not matched to a gene: 7. The germline V gene has CDR1 GTSNPN and CDR2 SVGIG (reference sequence). CDR3 length: 15 amino acids. As DNA, the CDR3 is TGTGCCTGGAGTGCCGGACAACAGGGGAATTCACCCCTCCACTTT. Translating gives CAWSAGQQGNSPLHF.

The CDR3 DNA sequence: TGTGCCAGCAGCCCCTCAGGGATTGCGGGATCACCCCTCCACTTT. Amino acids: CASSPSGIAGSPLHF. The rearrangement links TRBV7-8 to TRBJ1-6; D is perhaps TRBD1 (5 bases). Germline CDR1 reads SGHVS; CDR2 reads FQNEAQ. The CDR3 extends over 15 amino acids. V was shortened by 5 bases and J by 10 bases, with 18 bases between the two germline ends.

The V call is TRBV7-2, the J call TRBJ1-1; D not certain. The V end lost 4 bases, the J end lost 1 base, and 4 bases lay between the germline ends. Per germline, CDR1 SGHTA and CDR2 FQGNSA. The CDR3 has 12 residues. CDR3 coding DNA: TGTGCCAGCAGCTCACAGAACACTGAAGCTTTCTTT. It is translated as CASSSQNTEAFF. Full variable domain (rest looked up from reference TRBV7-2 and TRBJ1-1): GAGVSQSPSNKVTEKGKDVELRCDPISGHTALYWYRQSLGQGLEFLIYFQGNSAPDKSGLPSDRFSAERTGGSVSTLTIQRTQQEDSAVYLCASSSQNTEAFFGQGTRLTVV.

This clone came up a few times. This rearrangement joins TRBV6-5 to TRBJ1-1; 9 nucleotides match TRBD1. The length of the CDR3 is 15 residues. Germline trimming cut 5 bases from V and 5 bases from J; bases unmatched to any gene: 9. Per the germline V gene, CDR1 is MNHEY and CDR2 is SVGAGI. The CDR3 sequence: CASSQQQGATTEAFF. In nucleotides, the CDR3 is TGTGCCAGCAGTCAACAACAGGGGGCAACGACTGAAGCTTTCTTT.

With regard to this clone: Other DNA variants within this sample encode the same CDR3. The chain recombines TRBV4-1 with TRBJ1-1; no clear D. Trimming left V 1 base short and J 1 base short, with 4 bases between. From germline, CDR1 is MGHRA and CDR2 YSYEKL. The CDR3 covers 13 residues. The CDR3 loop reads CASSQAGNTEAFF. CDR3 coding DNA: TGCGCCAGCAGCCAAGCGGGGAACACTGAAGCTTTCTTT.

This chain links TRBV5-6 with TRBJ1-1; no clear D gene. The CDR3 length is 12 residues. Trimming shortened V by 0 bases and J by 8 bases, and 8 bases separated the two germline ends. The germline gives CDR1 SGHDT, CDR2 YYEEEE. For the CDR3, the DNA is TGTGCCAGCAGCTTGGCCGGCAGGGAAGCTTTCTTT. This gives the protein CASSLAGREAFF.

This clone occurred once. The chain has TRBV19 and TRBJ1-2; the match to TRBD1 covers 7 bases. The J segment lost 3 bases and the V segment lost 5 bases, leaving 9 bases of the junction unmatched. The V gene's germline CDR1 is LNHDA and CDR2 SQIVND (reference sequence). CDR3 length: 15 residues. The CDR3 DNA reads TGTGCCAGTAGTCCGGGACAGTTTAGTGACTATGGCTACACCTTC. Protein: CASSPGQFSDYGYTF.

This rearrangement joins TRBV25-1 to TRBJ2-3; 8 bases match TRBD2. Trimming at V came to 6 bases and at J to 5 bases, leaving 19 bases not matched to a gene. The CDR3 extends over 18 amino acids. Per the germline V gene, CDR1 is MGHDK and CDR2 is SYGVNS. In DNA form, the CDR3 reads TGTGCCAGCAGCATTTCGGGACTAACGGGAGGGCCCGGAGATACGCAGTATTTT. As protein: CASSISGLTGGPGDTQYF.

The sample holds a few counts of this clone. This chain connects TRBV30 to TRBJ1-1, with 11 bases that match TRBD1. J lost 3 bases, V lost 2 bases, and 2 bases had no gene match. Germline assignment: CDR1 GTSNPN and CDR2 SVGIG (reference sequence). This CDR3 has 14 residues. The CDR3 DNA is TGTGCCTGGAGTTTGGGACAGGGGGACACTGAAGCTTTCTTT. Translation gives CAWSLGQGDTEAFF.